This TCR beta chain is drawn from a study of blood T cell repertoires in COVID-19. From germline, CDR1 is SGHNT and CDR2 YENEEA. Trimming took 5 bases from V and 10 from J; bases not matched to a gene: 5. The CDR3 is 13 residues long. Sequencing used immunoSEQ multiplex PCR; TCRdb keeps in-frame clones, though not all of them. This table holds about 270,000 clones, just under 90% found once. The TCR sequence derives from a woman aged 30 to 39 with acute COVID-19. Source material: PBMCs or T cells enriched from blood (not recorded which). The chain combines TRBV11-3 with TRBJ2-1; 10 nucleotides align to TRBD2. This chain's CDR3 is CASSPSGSNEQFF. Written as DNA, the CDR3 is TGTGCCAGCAGCCCTAGCGGGAGTAACGAGCAGTTCTTC.